This T cell receptor beta chain was documented in a study of blood T cell repertoires in COVID-19 (dated by TCRdb to 2018 to 2020). As for the study more broadly: Samples covering the acute and convalescent phases of COVID-19 were provided by collaborators in the United States, Italy and Spain. Sample metadata almost always included a de-identified subject ID, COVID-19 status, age in years and sex. Where HLA class I and class II types were available, the types were taken from metadata supplied by the sample provider, not from assay-based typing. The samples were drawn from two sources: the first 160 participants of the ongoing ImmuneRACE study, and over 1,000 subjects contributed by 6 global collaborators. The material from the prospective study consisted of cDNA or gDNA derived from T cells, B-cell-depleted T cells, or PBMCs. The repertoires were released in a freely available public database meant as a resource for research on the immune response to SARS-CoV-2. The dataset comprised deeply sampled blood TCRbeta repertoires from subjects exposed to, actively infected with, or recovered from COVID-19.

The immunoSEQ Assay, a bias-controlled multiplex PCR, was used to amplify TCRbeta CDR3 regions from genomic DNA. For the original study's pipeline: Within the assay, amplification of reference gene primers was used to estimate how many nucleated cells each sample contained. Sequence reads were collapsed and filtered to measure the absolute abundance of every unique TCRbeta CDR3 rearrangement. For each sample, productive Simpson clonality was calculated by taking the square root of Simpson's diversity index across productive rearrangements. The table comes from immuneACCESS by way of TCRdb, which keeps in-frame sequences with V and J called. Part of the clones is missing from these tables; in studies checked, under half for an unresolved V gene and the rest for unknown reasons. V and J calls and clone size are given by that table; D and trimming were obtained from the DNA. Within this sample are under 40,000 clones, with roughly 90% of them counted one time only. Of the sample, roughly two fifths is held by the ten largest clones.

Summary of the overall study and its limitations: How much clinical and demographic metadata was included differed by source and by participant, and the metadata was provided uncurated.

Notes on this clone: Its antigen is not yet known. Base qualities are missing; no much larger clone stands one base away.

The collaborating institutions used their own protocols to collect whole blood in K2EDTA tubes. For TCRbeta analysis, collaborators shipped samples in one of three forms: frozen whole blood, isolated PBMCs, or DNA extracted from either of those sample types. The CDR3 runs 11 residues from the cysteine to the phenylalanine. Only the CDR3 DNA stays, 33 bases, in frame from base 1. The specimen sequenced was peripheral blood. The chain employs TRBV12-2 and TRBJ1-6; the table's D gene call, TRBD1, was not cross checked with the DNA. TRBV12-2 is reported as a pseudogene. The receptor was isolated from a man aged 60-69 years with active or convalescent COVID-19. In nucleotides, the sequence is TGTGCAAGTCGCTTACCCATACCCCTCCACTTT. Its translation is CASRLPIPLHF.